This T cell receptor (beta chain) was profiled in a study of blood T cell repertoires in COVID-19. The germline V gene encodes CDR1 SNHLY and CDR2 FYNNEI. The CDR3 is made up of 15 amino acids. The ends lost 3 bases at V and 4 bases at J; junction bases unmatched: 4. TCRdb's copy holds only in-frame clones and misses some; the assay was immunoSEQ multiplex PCR. Here the sample spans about 390,000 clones, over 75% being singletons. The V gene is TRBV2, the J gene TRBJ2-2; 8 positions match TRBD2. The sequenced sample consisted of peripheral blood. The TCR originated in a woman aged 55 to 70 with COVID-19, enrolled during active disease. CDR3 region: CASSEGTSRTGELFF. CDR3 nucleotides: TGTGCCAGCAGTGAGGGGACTAGTCGCACCGGGGAGCTGTTTTTT. Based on the CDR3 plus reference TRBV2 and TRBJ2-2, the full variable domain is EPEVTQTPSHQVTQMGQEVILRCVPISNHLYFYWYRQILGQKVEFLVSFYNNEISEKSEIFDDQFSVERPDGSNFTLKIRSTKLEDSAMYFCASSEGTSRTGELFFGEGSRLTVL.